This TCR beta chain stems from a study of read filtering for tumor transcriptome and immune sequencing. From roughly 0.4 ug of RNA, a library with molecular barcoded alpha/delta and beta/gamma adaptors was made. Via MiXCR, TCRdb re-called the reads, giving one row per CDR3 protein. The sample consists of tens of thousands of distinct CDR3 sequences, roughly 19% of them appearing once. This clonotype was seen ten or more times. The material sequenced was a population of CD138-negative cells sorted from bone marrow. This receptor was taken from a donor aged 40 or over with multiple myeloma.

The CDR3 coding sequence is TGTGCCAGCAGCTTAGTAAGGGTGGGGAGTTTTGAAGCTTTCTTT. This gives the protein CASSLVRVGSFEAFF. The J gene is TRBJ1-1, the V gene TRBV11-1; D remains unclear. Germline V gene lookup returns CDR1 SGHAT and CDR2 FQDESV (reference sequence). Trimming cost V 1 base and J 7 bases, with 16 bases left between them. The CDR3 sequence is 15 residues long. Filled out from reference TRBV11-1 and TRBJ1-1, the complete variable domain reads EAEVAQSPRYKITEKSQAVAFWCDPISGHATLYWYRQILGQGPELLVQFQDESVVDDSQLPKDRFSAERLKGVDSTLKIQPAELGDSAMYLCASSLVRVGSFEAFFGQGTRLTVV.